Described below is a single T cell receptor (beta chain) sequence and its context. In the authors' workflow: Junction-only sequences without quality scores were provided by ImmunoSEQ, so filtering was different. The method was immunoSEQ multiplex PCR; TCRdb's version includes in-frame clones alone and lacks a portion of them. V, J and clone size are taken as reported in that table, and D and trimming were inferred from the DNA itself. The sample consists of about 770,000 clones, around 70% of them appearing once. CDR3 length: 14 residues. The germline V gene has CDR1 SNHLY and CDR2 FYNNEI. The trim removed 6 bases at V and 6 bases at J, leaving 7 bases unmatched. Recent vaccinations or acute infections were absent in the healthy HIV-negative adult donors. The data originate from a study of shared clonotypes between healthy human individuals.

This sequence was found in a woman in her twenties or thirties in good health. Sequencing was carried out using memory CD4+ T cells sorted from blood. The sample's subset: CD45RA-negative fraction. The chain uses TRBV2 and TRBJ1-5; 8 bases are a match to TRBD1. The DNA of the CDR3 is TGTGCCAGCAGGGACAGGGTTCTAGGTCAGCCCCAGCATTTT. Translating gives CASRDRVLGQPQHF.